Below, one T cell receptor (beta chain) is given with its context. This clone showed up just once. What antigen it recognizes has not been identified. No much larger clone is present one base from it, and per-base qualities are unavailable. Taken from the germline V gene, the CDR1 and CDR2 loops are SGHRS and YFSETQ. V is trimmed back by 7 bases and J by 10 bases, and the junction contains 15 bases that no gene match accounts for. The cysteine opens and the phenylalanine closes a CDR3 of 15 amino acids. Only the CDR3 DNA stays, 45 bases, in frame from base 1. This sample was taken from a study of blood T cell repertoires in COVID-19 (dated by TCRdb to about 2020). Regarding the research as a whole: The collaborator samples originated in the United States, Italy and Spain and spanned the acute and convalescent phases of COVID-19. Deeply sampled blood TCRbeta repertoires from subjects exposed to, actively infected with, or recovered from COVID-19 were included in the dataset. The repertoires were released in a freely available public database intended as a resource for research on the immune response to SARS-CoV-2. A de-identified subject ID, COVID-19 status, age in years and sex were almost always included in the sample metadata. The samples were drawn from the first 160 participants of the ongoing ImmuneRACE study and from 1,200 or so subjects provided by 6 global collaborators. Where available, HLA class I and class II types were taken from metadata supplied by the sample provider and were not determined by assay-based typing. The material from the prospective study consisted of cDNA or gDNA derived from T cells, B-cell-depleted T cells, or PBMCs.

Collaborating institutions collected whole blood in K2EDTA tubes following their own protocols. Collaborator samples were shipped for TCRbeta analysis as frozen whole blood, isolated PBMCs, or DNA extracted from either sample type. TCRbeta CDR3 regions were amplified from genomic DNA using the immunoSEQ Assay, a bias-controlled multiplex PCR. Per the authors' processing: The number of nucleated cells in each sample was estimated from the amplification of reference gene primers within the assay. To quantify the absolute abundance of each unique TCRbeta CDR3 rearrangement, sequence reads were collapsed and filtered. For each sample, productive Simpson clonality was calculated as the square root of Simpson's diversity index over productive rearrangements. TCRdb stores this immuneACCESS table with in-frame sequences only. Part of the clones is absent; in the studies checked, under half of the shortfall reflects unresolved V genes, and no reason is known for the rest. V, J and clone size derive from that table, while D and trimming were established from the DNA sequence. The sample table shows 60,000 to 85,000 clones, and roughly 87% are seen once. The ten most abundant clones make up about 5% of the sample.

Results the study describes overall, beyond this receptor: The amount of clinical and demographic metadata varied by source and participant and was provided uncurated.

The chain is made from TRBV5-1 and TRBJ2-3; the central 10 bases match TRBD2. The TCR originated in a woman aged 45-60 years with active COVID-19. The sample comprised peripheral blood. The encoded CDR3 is CASAVESGRAEAQYF. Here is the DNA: TGCGCCAGCGCCGTGGAAAGCGGGAGGGCCGAAGCGCAGTATTTT.